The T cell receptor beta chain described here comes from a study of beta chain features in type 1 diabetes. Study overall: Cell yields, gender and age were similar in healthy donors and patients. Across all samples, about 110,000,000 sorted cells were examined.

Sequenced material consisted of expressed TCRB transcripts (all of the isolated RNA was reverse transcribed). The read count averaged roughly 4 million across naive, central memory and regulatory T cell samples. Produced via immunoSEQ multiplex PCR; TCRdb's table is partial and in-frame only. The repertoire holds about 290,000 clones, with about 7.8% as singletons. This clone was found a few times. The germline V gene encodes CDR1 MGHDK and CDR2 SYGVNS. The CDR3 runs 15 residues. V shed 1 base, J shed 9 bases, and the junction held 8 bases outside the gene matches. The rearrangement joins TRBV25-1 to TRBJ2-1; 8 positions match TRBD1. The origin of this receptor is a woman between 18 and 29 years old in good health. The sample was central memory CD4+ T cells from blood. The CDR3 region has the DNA TGTGCCAGCAGTGAATTTCGGGCAGGGGGCAGTGAGCAGTTCTTC. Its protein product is CASSEFRAGGSEQFF.